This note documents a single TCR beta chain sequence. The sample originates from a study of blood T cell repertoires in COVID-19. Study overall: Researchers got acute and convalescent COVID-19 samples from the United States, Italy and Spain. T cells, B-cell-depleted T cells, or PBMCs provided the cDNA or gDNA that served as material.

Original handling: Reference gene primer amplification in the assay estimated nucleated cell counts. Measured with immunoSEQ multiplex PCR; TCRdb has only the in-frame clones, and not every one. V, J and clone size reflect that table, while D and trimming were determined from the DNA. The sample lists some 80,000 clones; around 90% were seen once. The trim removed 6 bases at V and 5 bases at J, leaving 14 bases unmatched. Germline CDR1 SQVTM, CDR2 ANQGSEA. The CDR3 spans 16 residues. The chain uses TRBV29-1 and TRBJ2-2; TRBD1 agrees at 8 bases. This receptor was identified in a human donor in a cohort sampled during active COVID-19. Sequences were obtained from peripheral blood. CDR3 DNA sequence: TGCAGCGTCCCTCAGGGGGCAGGTTTTCGGACCGGGGAGCTGTTTTTT. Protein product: CSVPQGAGFRTGELFF.